This T cell receptor beta chain was identified during a study of CD8 T cells in ankylosing spondylitis. The study's findings and limits: Roughly eight highly homologous variants made up a TCR beta motif that seemed to typify ankylosing spondylitis blood. Reports of some motif variants in reactive arthritis synovial fluid and blood predate this one.

MiXCR was run by TCRdb on the 5' RACE reads, yielding one entry per CDR3 protein. The table has around 890,000 distinct CDR3 sequences, about an eighth seen once; the top ten hold roughly 0.51%. This clonotype turned up a few times. Its antigen is not known. The CDR3 covers 14 residues. Looked up from germline, CDR1 is GTSNPN and CDR2 is SVGIG (reference sequence). V was shortened by 1 base and J by 0 bases, with 7 bases between the two germline ends. The rearrangement links TRBV30 to TRBJ2-1; TRBD1 might be the D (5 bases). The sequence was obtained from a male donor with ankylosing spondylitis. The specimen sequenced was blood, either unsorted or a sorted T cell fraction (not recorded which). DNA for the CDR3: TGTGCCTGGAGTGCCGACAGCTCCTACAATGAGCAGTTCTTC. Protein sequence: CAWSADSSYNEQFF.